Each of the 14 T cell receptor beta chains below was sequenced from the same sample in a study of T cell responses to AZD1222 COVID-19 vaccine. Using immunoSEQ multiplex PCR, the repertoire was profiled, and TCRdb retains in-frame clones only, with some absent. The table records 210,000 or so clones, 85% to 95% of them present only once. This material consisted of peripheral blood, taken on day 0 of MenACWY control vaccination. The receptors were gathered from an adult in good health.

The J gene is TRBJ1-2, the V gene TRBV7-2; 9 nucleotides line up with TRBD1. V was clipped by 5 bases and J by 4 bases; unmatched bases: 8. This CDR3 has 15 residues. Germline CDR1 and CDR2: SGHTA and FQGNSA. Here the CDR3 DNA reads TGTGCCAGCAGCCTTCGGACAGGGGACGCCTATGGCTACACCTTC. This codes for CASSLRTGDAYGYTF.

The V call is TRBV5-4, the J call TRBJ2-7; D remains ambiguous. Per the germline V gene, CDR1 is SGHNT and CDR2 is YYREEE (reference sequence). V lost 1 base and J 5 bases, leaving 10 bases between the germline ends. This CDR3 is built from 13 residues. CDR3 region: CASSLWAGNEQYF. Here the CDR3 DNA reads TGTGCCAGCAGCTTGTGGGCTGGTAACGAGCAGTACTTC.

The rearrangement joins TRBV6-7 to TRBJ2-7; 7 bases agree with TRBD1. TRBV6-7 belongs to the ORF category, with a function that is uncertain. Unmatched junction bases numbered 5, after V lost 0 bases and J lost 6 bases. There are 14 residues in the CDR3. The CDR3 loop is CASSYSDRVCEQYF. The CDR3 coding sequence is TGTGCCAGCAGTTACTCTGACAGGGTCTGCGAGCAGTACTTC.

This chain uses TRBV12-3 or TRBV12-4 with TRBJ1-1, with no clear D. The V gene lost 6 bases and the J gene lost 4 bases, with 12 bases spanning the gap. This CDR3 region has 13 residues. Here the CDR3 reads CASRRSGSTEAFF. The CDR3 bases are TGTGCCAGCAGACGATCGGGATCCACTGAAGCTTTCTTT.

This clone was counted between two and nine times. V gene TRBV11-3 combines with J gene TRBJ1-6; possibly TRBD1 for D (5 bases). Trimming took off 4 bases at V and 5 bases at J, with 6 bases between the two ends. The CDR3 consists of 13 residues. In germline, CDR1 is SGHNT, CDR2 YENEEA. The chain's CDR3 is CASSWGNNSPLHF. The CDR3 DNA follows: TGTGCCAGCAGCTGGGGGAATAATTCACCCCTCCACTTT.

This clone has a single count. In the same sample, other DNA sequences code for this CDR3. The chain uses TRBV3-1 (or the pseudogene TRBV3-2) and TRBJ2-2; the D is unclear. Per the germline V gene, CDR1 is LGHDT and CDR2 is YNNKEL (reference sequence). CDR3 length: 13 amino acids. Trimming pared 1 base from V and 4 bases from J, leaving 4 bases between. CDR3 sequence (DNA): TGTGCCAGCAGCCAAGTTAGCACCGGGGAGCTGTTTTTT. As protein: CASSQVSTGELFF.

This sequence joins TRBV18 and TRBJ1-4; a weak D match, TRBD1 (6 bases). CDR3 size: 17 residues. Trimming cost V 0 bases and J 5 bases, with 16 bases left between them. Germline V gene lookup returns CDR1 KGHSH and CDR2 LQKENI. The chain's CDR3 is CASSPPMGAGRNEKLFF. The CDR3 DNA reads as TGTGCCAGCTCACCACCCATGGGGGCAGGAAGGAATGAAAAACTGTTTTTT.

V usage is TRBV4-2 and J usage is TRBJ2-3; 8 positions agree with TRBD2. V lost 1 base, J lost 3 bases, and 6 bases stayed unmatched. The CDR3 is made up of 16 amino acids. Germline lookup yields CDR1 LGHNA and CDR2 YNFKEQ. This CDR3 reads CASSQGGERGTDTQYF. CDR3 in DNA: TGTGCCAGCAGCCAAGGGGGGGAGCGGGGGACAGATACGCAGTATTTT.

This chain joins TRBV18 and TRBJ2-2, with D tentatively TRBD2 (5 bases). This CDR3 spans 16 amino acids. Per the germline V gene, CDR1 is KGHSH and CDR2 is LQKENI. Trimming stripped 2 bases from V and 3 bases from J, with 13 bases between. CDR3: CASSPITGSDTGELFF. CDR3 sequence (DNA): TGTGCCAGCTCACCAATTACGGGATCGGACACCGGGGAGCTGTTTTTT.

The CDR3 loop is CASSDWTERQPQHF. The CDR3 DNA reads as TGTGCCAGCAGTGACTGGACAGAACGCCAGCCCCAGCATTTT. The chain couples TRBV2 to TRBJ1-5; possible D gene TRBD1, 6 bases. The V gene lost 3 bases and the J gene lost 7 bases, with 13 bases spanning the gap. Germline CDR1 reads SNHLY; CDR2 reads FYNNEI. The CDR3 runs to 14 residues.

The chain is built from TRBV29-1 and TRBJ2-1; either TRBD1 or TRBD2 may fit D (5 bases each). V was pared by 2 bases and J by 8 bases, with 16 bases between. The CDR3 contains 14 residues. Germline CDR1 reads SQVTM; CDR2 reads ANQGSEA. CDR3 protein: CSVEPLLGVDEQFF. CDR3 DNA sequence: TGCAGCGTTGAACCGCTCCTGGGGGTCGATGAGCAGTTCTTC.

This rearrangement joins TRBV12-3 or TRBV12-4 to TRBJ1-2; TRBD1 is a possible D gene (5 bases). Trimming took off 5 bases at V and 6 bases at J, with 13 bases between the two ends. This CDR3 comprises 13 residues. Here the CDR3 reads CASSDRDRHGYTF. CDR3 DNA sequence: TGTGCCAGCAGTGACCGGGACCGGCATGGCTACACCTTC.

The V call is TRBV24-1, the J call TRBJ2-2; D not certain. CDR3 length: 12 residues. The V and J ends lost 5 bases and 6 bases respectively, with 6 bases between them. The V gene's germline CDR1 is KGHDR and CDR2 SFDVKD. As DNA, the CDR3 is TGTGCCACCAGTGGTGGACCCGGGGAGCTGTTTTTT. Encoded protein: CATSGGPGELFF.

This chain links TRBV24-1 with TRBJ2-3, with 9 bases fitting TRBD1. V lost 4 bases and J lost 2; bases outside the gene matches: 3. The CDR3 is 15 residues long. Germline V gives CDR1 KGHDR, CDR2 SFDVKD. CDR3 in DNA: TGTGCCACCAGTGAAGGGACAGGGATCACAGATACGCAGTATTTT. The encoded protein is CATSEGTGITDTQYF.